The rows below give T cell receptor beta chains drawn from one sample of a study of monozygotic twins with inflammatory bowel disease. With the 5' RACE reads reprocessed, TCRdb shows one record per CDR3 protein and no DNA. Its listing shows 400,000 to 500,000 distinct CDR3 sequences. The sample taken for sequencing was blood. These TCRs come from a human donor with ulcerative colitis or Crohn's disease, or a healthy co-twin of an affected twin (not recorded which). Both conserved end residues are part of each CDR3. Fields, in order: V gene, J gene, CDR3 protein.

TRBV21-1	TRBJ2-3	CASSNRTRLPTDTQYF
TRBV25-1	TRBJ2-1	CASSEWVAGVYNEQFF
TRBV13	TRBJ2-7	CASSLGGTSGRGYEQYF
TRBV20-1	TRBJ2-7	CSARALQGSSYEQYF
TRBV29-1	TRBJ2-5	CSVDRQGRETQYF
TRBV12-3/TRBV12-4	TRBJ2-7	CASSFRNSQSYEQYF
TRBV7-2	TRBJ2-7	CASRIAGGRSEQYF
TRBV27	TRBJ2-1	CATQSGRGNEQFF
TRBV9	TRBJ2-5	CASSGGLAGVRETQYF
TRBV21-1	TRBJ2-7	CASEKVGTGYYEQYF
TRBV3-1	TRBJ2-1	CASSQGSGGGYNEQFF
TRBV18	TRBJ1-5	CASSEQGSNQPQHF
TRBV30	TRBJ1-1	CAWSVGVNTEAFF
TRBV20-1	TRBJ2-1	CSAEELAGRGDEQFF
TRBV18	TRBJ2-4	CASSPLHTGSFVKNIQYF
TRBV12-3/TRBV12-4	TRBJ1-5	CASSLPDQPQHF
TRBV28	TRBJ2-6	CASAQQASGANVLTF
TRBV20-1	TRBJ2-5	CSASRTGYETQYF
TRBV10-2	TRBJ2-4	CASSEGQGAINIQYF
TRBV7-8	TRBJ1-1	CASSFGTGANTEAFF
TRBV5-1	TRBJ2-5	CASSLVPGIQETQYF
TRBV10-3	TRBJ1-6	CAIREGQGPNSPLHF
TRBV11-2	TRBJ1-6	CASSLEGVGPNSPLHF
TRBV18	TRBJ1-1	CASSPPSGMNTEAFF
TRBV29-1	TRBJ2-7	CSVRGTGATYEQYF
TRBV19	TRBJ1-3	CAQPHGDTIYF
TRBV5-1	TRBJ2-1	CASSLTLAGGPSYNEQFF
TRBV29-1	TRBJ2-1	CSVAGSAYNEQFF
TRBV11-1	TRBJ2-7	CASSLARSGRSRITYEQYF
TRBV7-8	TRBJ2-3	CASRQGLAGVDTQYF
TRBV6-5	TRBJ1-2	CASSYLGDRVGYGYTF
TRBV20-1	TRBJ2-1	CSASPAGGVYNEQFF
TRBV3-1	TRBJ1-3	CASSQEGTSTIYF